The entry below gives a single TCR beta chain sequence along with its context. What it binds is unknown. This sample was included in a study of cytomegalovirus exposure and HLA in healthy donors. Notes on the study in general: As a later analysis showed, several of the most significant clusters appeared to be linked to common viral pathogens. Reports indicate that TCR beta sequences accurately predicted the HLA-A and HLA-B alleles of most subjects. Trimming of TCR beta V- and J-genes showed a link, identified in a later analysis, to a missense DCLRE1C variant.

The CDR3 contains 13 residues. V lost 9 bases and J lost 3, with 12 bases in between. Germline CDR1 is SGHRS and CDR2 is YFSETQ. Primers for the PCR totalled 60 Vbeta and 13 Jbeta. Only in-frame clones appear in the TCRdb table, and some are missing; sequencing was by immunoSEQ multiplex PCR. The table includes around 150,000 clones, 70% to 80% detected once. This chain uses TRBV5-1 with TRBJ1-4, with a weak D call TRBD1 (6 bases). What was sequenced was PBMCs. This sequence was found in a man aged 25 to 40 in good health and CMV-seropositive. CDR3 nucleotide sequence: TGCGCCACCGCACAGGGAGCTAATGAAAAACTGTTTTTT. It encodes CATAQGANEKLFF.